Listed below are T cell receptor beta chains from one sample, sequenced in a study of blood T cells in healthy people across ages. TCRdb re-analysed the 5' RACE reads in MiXCR, keeping a single row per CDR3 protein. Of 1.5 million to 2 million distinct CDR3 sequences in the sample, 30% to 35% were seen once. The sequenced sample was blood. The receptors shown here come from a woman younger than 45 in good health. Each CDR3 is given with its conserved first and last residue. D genes are given only for firm matches. Where a row states a size, it is once, few, many or the class of an expanded clone; other rows omit it.

. TRBJ2-1 TRBV3-1 . CASSQGNLKTYNEQFF TGTGCCAGCAGCCAAGGTAATCTCAAAACCTACAATGAGCAGTTCTTC
few TRBJ2-3 TRBV7-9 . CASSLVTRGADTQYF TGTGCCAGCAGCTTGGTGACTAGGGGGGCGGATACGCAGTATTTT
few TRBJ2-2 TRBV27 TRBD1 CASSLGQEVAGELFF TGTGCCAGCAGTCTCGGACAGGAGGTGGCCGGGGAGCTGTTTTTT
. TRBJ2-7 TRBV20-1 . CSASPPASSYEQYF TGCAGTGCTAGTCCCCCGGCTAGCTCCTACGAGCAGTACTTC
few TRBJ2-3 TRBV29-1 . CSVGTFNTDTQYF TGCAGCGTTGGGACTTTTAACACAGATACGCAGTATTTT
few TRBJ2-7 TRBV4-1 . CASSQDRIEQYF TGCGCCAGCAGCCAAGATCGGATCGAGCAGTACTTC
. TRBJ1-5 TRBV2 . CASGGDNQPQHF TGTGCCAGCGGGGGGGACAATCAGCCCCAGCATTTT
. TRBJ2-7 TRBV12-3/TRBV12-4 . CASSLAPDSCYEQYF TGTGCCAGCAGTTTAGCGCCGGACAGCTGTTACGAGCAGTACTTC
. TRBJ2-3 TRBV20-1 TRBD2 CSARDLAGAEDTQYF TGCAGTGCTAGAGATCTAGCGGGAGCTGAAGATACGCAGTATTTT
. TRBJ2-5 TRBV9 . CASSVESAPGTQYF TGTGCCAGCAGCGTAGAAAGCGCCCCGGGGACCCAGTACTTC
. TRBJ1-2 TRBV15 . CATSRAGVTLNYGYTF TGTGCCACCAGCAGAGCTGGAGTGACCTTAAACTATGGCTACACCTTC
. TRBJ1-1 TRBV29-1 . CSGYLTNTEAFF TGCAGCGGATACCTCACGAACACTGAAGCTTTCTTT
many TRBJ2-7 TRBV29-1 . CSVAGWGRYEQYF TGCAGCGTGGCAGGGTGGGGGAGATACGAGCAGTACTTC
few TRBJ1-6 TRBV20-1 TRBD1 CSAPLVPGQWDSPLHF TGCAGTGCGCCCCTAGTACCGGGACAGTGGGACTCACCCCTCCACTTT
. TRBJ2-1 TRBV27 . CASSLSVAVSYNEQFF TGTGCCAGCAGTTTATCGGTAGCGGTCTCCTACAATGAGCAGTTCTTC